The TCR beta chain under discussion was sequenced for a study of control samples from healthy donors and cancer patients. From germline, CDR1 is SQVTM and CDR2 ANQGSEA. The CDR3 spans 13 residues. V was cut by 4 bases and J by 6 bases, with 15 bases left in between. Method: immunoSEQ multiplex PCR; TCRdb's copy keeps in-frame clones and lacks some. Of around 84,000 clones listed, approximately 82% were seen once; the top ten hold 11%. Sequenced material: PBMCs. The rearrangement uses TRBV29-1 and TRBJ1-2; D might be TRBD1 (6 bases). This TCR derives from a man in his fifties or sixties with head and neck cancer. The CDR3 bases are TGCAGCGTTGTTGGGGGCCCGTGGGATGGCTACACCTTC. Its protein product is CSVVGGPWDGYTF.